This T cell receptor (beta chain) was identified during a study of blood T cell repertoires in COVID-19. Original handling: Reference gene primer amplification gave estimated nucleated cell counts. Data came from immunoSEQ multiplex PCR; TCRdb stores just in-frame clones and leaves some out. V, J and clone size derive from that table, while D and trimming were established from the DNA sequence. Of 140,000 to 150,000 clones listed, 84% are singletons. Germline-derived CDR1 and CDR2 are SGHRS and YFSETQ. Losses at the gene ends were 0 bases for V and 5 bases for J; bases not matched to a gene: 1. CDR3 length equals 13 residues.

The chain uses TRBV5-1 and TRBJ1-1; 7 nucleotides match TRBD1. This TCR came from a woman aged 45-59 years who had been exposed to COVID-19. The source material was PBMCs or T cells enriched from blood (not recorded which). In DNA, the CDR3 is TGCGCCAGCAGCTTGGACAGGGGAACTGAAGCTTTCTTT. Encoded protein: CASSLDRGTEAFF.